These 31 T cell receptor beta chains were all obtained from the same sample, sequenced in a study of PD-1 blockade in classical Hodgkin lymphoma. Time point denoted: cycle 4 day 1 (C4D1), after 5 to 7 weeks of nivolumab. Every patient was affected by relapse after autologous stem cell transplantation, while exposure to brentuximab vedotin was not uniform. CD4+ T cells were purified from thawed PBMCs by negative selection. The repertoire was sequenced with immunoSEQ multiplex PCR; TCRdb's copy has only in-frame clones and lacks some. Of about 22,000 clones listed, about 72% are singletons. The sequences come from CD4+ T cells from blood, collected before the fourth cycle of nivolumab. The receptors originated from a human donor with classical Hodgkin lymphoma.

The rearrangement joins TRBV7-8 to TRBJ2-7, with 10 nucleotides matching TRBD1. The length of the CDR3 is 16 residues. Germline CDR1 is SGHVS and CDR2 is FQNEAQ. V gave up 0 bases and J gave up 0 bases; unmatched junction bases: 2. The CDR3 region is CASSLARTGGSYEQYF. As DNA, the CDR3 is TGTGCCAGCAGCTTAGCAAGGACAGGGGGCTCCTACGAGCAGTACTTC. Drawing the rest from reference TRBV7-8 and TRBJ2-7, the complete variable domain is GAGVSQSPRYKVAKRGQDVALRCDPISGHVSLFWYQQALGQGPEFLTYFQNEAQLDKSGLPSDRFFAERPEGSVSTLKIQRTQQEDSAVYLCASSLARTGGSYEQYFGPGTRLTVT.

The chain has TRBV12-5 and TRBJ2-5; 7 nucleotides match TRBD1. Germline CDR1 reads LGHNT; CDR2 reads FRNRAP. The CDR3 runs to 13 residues. Unmatched junction bases numbered 5, after V lost 3 bases and J lost 7 bases. CDR3 sequence (DNA): TGTGCTAGTGGTTTAGGGACAGTCGGGACCCAGTACTTC. Protein sequence: CASGLGTVGTQYF.

This clone has just one count. The chain combines TRBV6-5 with TRBJ1-4; possible D gene TRBD1, 5 bases. Trimming took off 0 bases at V and 8 bases at J, with 10 bases between the two ends. Germline V gene sequence: CDR1 MNHEY, CDR2 SVGAGI. The CDR3 is 14 amino acids. The CDR3 sequence is CASSYSWGNEKLFF. DNA of the CDR3: TGTGCCAGCAGTTACTCGTGGGGGAACGAAAAACTGTTTTTT.

The V call is TRBV5-1, the J call TRBJ2-3; D is ambiguous. V was pared by 2 bases and J by 2 bases, with 9 bases between. The CDR3 loop spans 14 amino acids. Per germline, CDR1 SGHRS and CDR2 YFSETQ. The CDR3 spells CASSFGQPTDTQYF. CDR3 bases: TGCGCCAGCAGCTTCGGGCAGCCCACAGATACGCAGTATTTT.

The chain links TRBV2 to TRBJ1-2, with D tentatively TRBD1 (5 bases). CDR1 SNHLY and CDR2 FYNNEI come from the germline V gene. Deletions cut 1 base from V and 8 bases from J, with 17 bases between. The CDR3 spans 15 residues. Written as DNA, the CDR3 is TGTGCCAGCAGTGAAGAGCAGGGATTCCTAAACGGCTACACCTTC. Translation: CASSEEQGFLNGYTF.

Written as DNA, the CDR3 is TGTGCCAGTAGTAACAGGGGGAACGGCGAGCAGTACTTC. The encoded protein is CASSNRGNGEQYF. V gene TRBV19 combines with J gene TRBJ2-7, with TRBD1 matching over 8 bases. This CDR3 contains 13 residues. Trimming at V came to 4 bases and at J to 6 bases, leaving 5 bases not matched to a gene. CDR1 LNHDA and CDR2 SQIVND come from the germline V gene (reference sequence). Combining the CDR3 with reference TRBV19 and TRBJ2-7 gives the whole variable domain DGGITQSPKYLFRKEGQNVTLSCEQNLNHDAMYWYRQDPGQGLRLIYYSQIVNDFQKGDIAEGYSVSREKKESFPLTVTSAQKNPTAFYLCASSNRGNGEQYFGPGTRLTVT.

The chain uses TRBV6-1 and TRBJ1-1; 7 bases match TRBD1. J gave up 1 base and V 7 bases, and 6 bases lay outside the gene matches. CDR1 is MNHNS, CDR2 SASEGT, per germline. The CDR3 has 14 residues. The CDR3 nucleotides read TGTGCCAGCACCCGACAGGGAAAGAACACTGAAGCTTTCTTT. This translates into CASTRQGKNTEAFF.

J is TRBJ1-1 and V is TRBV7-2, with TRBD1 identical over 8 bases. The length of the CDR3 is 14 residues. Trimming at V came to 1 base and at J to 4 bases, leaving 2 bases not matched to a gene. The V gene's germline CDR1 is SGHTA and CDR2 FQGNSA. For the CDR3, the DNA is TGTGCCAGCAGCTTAGATACAGGGGGCACTGAAGCTTTCTTT. Residues: CASSLDTGGTEAFF.

The rearrangement links TRBV10-3 to TRBJ2-7; D may be TRBD2 (5 bases). The germline gives CDR1 ENHRY, CDR2 SYGVKD. Trimming removed 1 base from V and 12 bases from J, with 13 bases in between. The CDR3 extends over 12 amino acids. The CDR3 is CAISELPGSGYF. CDR3 DNA sequence: TGTGCCATCAGTGAGTTGCCGGGATCGGGGTACTTC.

The J gene is TRBJ2-3, the V gene TRBV19; possible D gene TRBD2, 6 bases. Germline lookup yields CDR1 LNHDA and CDR2 SQIVND (reference sequence). This CDR3 contains 13 residues. V gave up 8 bases and J gave up 1 base, with 10 bases separating them. For the CDR3, the DNA is TGTGCCAGTGCACCGGGAGGCACAGATACGCAGTATTTT. This codes for CASAPGGTDTQYF.

The J gene is TRBJ2-3, the V gene TRBV6-1, with 9 nucleotides matching TRBD1. V lost 3 bases, J lost 7 bases, and 8 bases stayed unmatched. CDR3 length: 15 residues. Germline CDR1 reads MNHNS; CDR2 reads SASEGT. In nucleotides, the CDR3 is TGTGCCAGCAGTGAGTGGACAGGGGATCAATATACGCAGTATTTT. Amino acid sequence: CASSEWTGDQYTQYF.

The count of this clone is one. The chain uses TRBV5-1 and TRBJ2-3; possibly TRBD2 for D (5 bases). Per germline, CDR1 SGHRS and CDR2 YFSETQ. Trimming removed 0 bases from V and 5 bases from J, with 22 bases in between. The CDR3 is 18 amino acids. CDR3 region: CASSLDTRVFKEGDTQYF. The CDR3 nucleotides read TGCGCCAGCAGCTTGGATACTAGGGTTTTTAAGGAAGGAGATACGCAGTATTTT.

This clone was seen a handful of times. The genes are TRBV18 and TRBJ1-1; no firm D call. The CDR3 is made up of 14 amino acids. Per the germline V gene, CDR1 is KGHSH and CDR2 is LQKENI. V shed 2 bases and J shed 6 bases, with 13 bases lying between them. The CDR3 DNA reads TGTGCCAGCTCACCATCCGGGCAGGACGCTGAAGCTTTCTTT. Amino acids: CASSPSGQDAEAFF.

This chain links TRBV18 with TRBJ2-7; no clear D. V lost 4 bases and J 3 bases, leaving 4 bases between the germline ends. This CDR3 has 11 amino acids. Germline CDR1 KGHSH, CDR2 LQKENI. This chain's CDR3 is CASSQGYEQYF. The CDR3 DNA follows: TGTGCCAGCTCACAGGGCTACGAGCAGTACTTC.

V is TRBV15 and J is TRBJ2-5; 9 bases fit TRBD1. Unmatched junction bases numbered 6, after V lost 0 bases and J lost 1 base. Germline V gene lookup returns CDR1 LNHNV and CDR2 YYDKDF (reference sequence). There are 17 residues in the CDR3. The CDR3 loop is CATSREYPGQGQETQYF. The CDR3 nucleotides are TGTGCCACCAGCAGAGAATATCCGGGACAGGGCCAAGAGACCCAGTACTTC.

This clone was seen a single time. J is TRBJ2-1 and V is TRBV7-9; 12 nucleotides line up with TRBD2. The CDR3 is 15 residues long. Germline-derived CDR1 and CDR2 are SEHNR and FQNEAQ (reference sequence). V gave up 5 bases and J gave up 3 bases; unmatched junction bases: 2. The CDR3 DNA is TGTGCCAGCAGCCCACTAGCGGGGGGCTACAATGAGCAGTTCTTC. Its protein product is CASSPLAGGYNEQFF.

V gene TRBV29-1 combines with J gene TRBJ1-2, with 10 bases identical to TRBD1. Germline values: CDR1 SQVTM, CDR2 ANQGSEA. The V and J ends lost 3 bases and 1 base, in that order; junction bases with no gene match: 2. The CDR3 runs 14 residues. Here the CDR3 reads CSVDGTGDNYGYTF. The CDR3 DNA reads as TGCAGCGTTGATGGGACAGGGGATAACTATGGCTACACCTTC.

The chain carries TRBV10-3 and TRBJ2-1; no clear D gene. Trimming left V 0 bases short and J 13 bases short, with 13 bases between. The V gene's germline CDR1 is ENHRY and CDR2 SYGVKD. This CDR3 contains 13 residues. CDR3 loop: CAISESMGILQFF. Here the CDR3 DNA reads TGTGCCATCAGTGAGTCGATGGGTATTCTTCAGTTCTTC.

This clone was seen a single time. The chain carries TRBV7-1 and TRBJ1-5; no firm D call. TRBV7-1 carries the ORF label, with uncertain function. CDR3 size: 13 residues. V lost 5 bases to trimming and J lost 7 bases, with 12 bases between them. The CDR3 nucleotides are TGTGCCAGCAGCCCACAAAGGCAGCAGCCCCAGCATTTT. The encoded protein is CASSPQRQQPQHF.

CDR3 sequence: CASSTRTANYGYTF. The CDR3 coding sequence is TGTGCCAGCAGCACAAGGACGGCGAACTATGGCTACACCTTC. This chain connects TRBV9 to TRBJ1-2; the D is unclear. This CDR3 has 14 residues. Trimming cost V 4 bases and J 2 bases, with 12 bases left between them. Germline CDR1 reads SGDLS; CDR2 reads YYNGEE.

The chain uses TRBV6-4 and TRBJ2-1; D is possibly TRBD1 (6 bases). Germline V CDR1 and CDR2: MRHNA, SNTAGT. The CDR3 has 18 residues. V dropped 0 bases and J dropped 0 bases, with 15 bases sitting between them. CDR3 residues: CASSDSSRGFSSYNEQFF. The CDR3 nucleotides read TGTGCCAGCAGTGACTCGAGCAGGGGTTTTTCCTCCTACAATGAGCAGTTCTTC.

This clone has a handful of counts. The genes are TRBV30 and TRBJ1-5; D gene ambiguous. V was trimmed by 1 base and J by 5 bases, leaving 9 bases between them. The CDR3 totals 13 residues. The germline CDR1 and CDR2 sequences are GTSNPN and SVGIG (reference sequence). The CDR3 DNA sequence: TGTGCCTGGAGTGACGCGGAAGATCAGCCCCAGCATTTT. This sequence encodes CAWSDAEDQPQHF.

The V call is TRBV5-6, the J call TRBJ2-7, with a weak D call TRBD2 (5 bases). The CDR3 sequence is 12 residues long. The V and J ends lost 8 bases and 5 bases respectively, with 14 bases between them. Germline CDR1 and CDR2: SGHDT and YYEEEE. CDR3 residues: CASGRGLHEQYF. The CDR3, as DNA: TGTGCCAGTGGGCGCGGACTCCACGAGCAGTACTTC.

The V and J genes are TRBV7-2 and TRBJ2-1; tentative D call: TRBD2 (7 bases). The V and J ends lost 0 bases and 4 bases respectively, with 10 bases between them. This CDR3 region has 15 residues. Germline CDR1 is SGHTA and CDR2 is FQGNSA. The DNA of the CDR3 is TGTGCCAGCAGCTTAGCCGGGGGGCCTTACAATGAGCAGTTCTTC. It encodes CASSLAGGPYNEQFF.

This clone was found a few times. The rearrangement links TRBV5-4 to TRBJ1-2; 9 bases line up with TRBD1. CDR1 and CDR2 from the germline V gene are SGHNT and YYREEE (reference sequence). J was trimmed by 14 bases and V by 4 bases; bases with no gene match: 18. The CDR3 spans 15 residues. CDR3 nucleotide sequence: TGTGCCAGCAGCCTACTTCGAGGGACAGGGTTCTCTGGTACCTTC. Residues: CASSLLRGTGFSGTF.

This clone came up a few times. Distinct nucleotide sequences in the sample also encode this CDR3. The V call is TRBV7-2, the J call TRBJ1-3; no reliable D call. The CDR3 totals 14 residues. CDR1 is SGHTA, CDR2 FQGNSA, per germline. Trimming shortened V by 5 bases and J by 1 base, and 9 bases separated the two germline ends. The CDR3: CASSLTASGNTIYF. DNA of the CDR3: TGTGCCAGCAGCCTTACAGCGTCTGGAAACACCATATATTTT. Based on the CDR3 plus reference TRBV7-2 and TRBJ1-3, the full variable domain is GAGVSQSPSNKVTEKGKDVELRCDPISGHTALYWYRQSLGQGLEFLIYFQGNSAPDKSGLPSDRFSAERTGGSVSTLTIQRTQQEDSAVYLCASSLTASGNTIYFGEGSWLTVV.

The chain couples TRBV5-4 to TRBJ2-1; tentatively, D is TRBD2 (7 bases). Germline CDR1 is SGHNT and CDR2 is YYREEE (reference sequence). The CDR3 sequence is 15 residues long. Trimming took 1 base from V and 9 from J, leaving 17 bases between them. DNA of the CDR3: TGTGCCAGCAGCTTGTTCGGGGGGCCAGCGATTGAGCAGTTCTTC. Its protein product is CASSLFGGPAIEQFF.

The rearrangement links TRBV4-3 to TRBJ2-3; 8 bases are shared with TRBD2. Unmatched junction bases numbered 10, after V lost 4 bases and J lost 1 base. This CDR3 has 17 residues. Germline CDR1 reads LGHNA; CDR2 reads YSLEER. CDR3 DNA: TGCGCCAGCAGCCCCCAGCGGGGGACCGAGGGCACAGATACGCAGTATTTT. This sequence encodes CASSPQRGTEGTDTQYF.

The chain couples TRBV10-3 to TRBJ1-4; D unclear. CDR3 length: 16 amino acids. The germline V gene encodes CDR1 ENHRY and CDR2 SYGVKD. V was clipped by 2 bases and J by 0 bases, with 10 bases between them. The CDR3: CAISEREWATNEKLFF. Here the CDR3 DNA reads TGTGCCATCAGTGAGAGGGAATGGGCAACTAATGAAAAACTGTTTTTT.

The V and J genes are TRBV6-5 and TRBJ2-7, with D perhaps TRBD1 (7 bases). Per the germline V gene, CDR1 is MNHEY and CDR2 is SVGAGI. Deletions cut 6 bases from V and 2 bases from J, with 14 bases between. This CDR3 comprises 14 residues. The CDR3 spells CASRGGQSPYEQYF. The CDR3 coding sequence is TGTGCCAGCAGGGGGGGACAGTCCCCCTACGAGCAGTACTTC.

The chain carries TRBV4-2 and TRBJ2-3, with D possibly TRBD1 on 5 matching bases. In germline, CDR1 is LGHNA, CDR2 YNFKEQ. The V end lost 1 base, the J end lost 0 bases, and 11 bases lay between the germline ends. This CDR3 is 16 amino acids long. In DNA form, the CDR3 reads TGTGCCAGCAGCCAAGTGACAGTCACTAGCACAGATACGCAGTATTTT. Protein sequence: CASSQVTVTSTDTQYF.